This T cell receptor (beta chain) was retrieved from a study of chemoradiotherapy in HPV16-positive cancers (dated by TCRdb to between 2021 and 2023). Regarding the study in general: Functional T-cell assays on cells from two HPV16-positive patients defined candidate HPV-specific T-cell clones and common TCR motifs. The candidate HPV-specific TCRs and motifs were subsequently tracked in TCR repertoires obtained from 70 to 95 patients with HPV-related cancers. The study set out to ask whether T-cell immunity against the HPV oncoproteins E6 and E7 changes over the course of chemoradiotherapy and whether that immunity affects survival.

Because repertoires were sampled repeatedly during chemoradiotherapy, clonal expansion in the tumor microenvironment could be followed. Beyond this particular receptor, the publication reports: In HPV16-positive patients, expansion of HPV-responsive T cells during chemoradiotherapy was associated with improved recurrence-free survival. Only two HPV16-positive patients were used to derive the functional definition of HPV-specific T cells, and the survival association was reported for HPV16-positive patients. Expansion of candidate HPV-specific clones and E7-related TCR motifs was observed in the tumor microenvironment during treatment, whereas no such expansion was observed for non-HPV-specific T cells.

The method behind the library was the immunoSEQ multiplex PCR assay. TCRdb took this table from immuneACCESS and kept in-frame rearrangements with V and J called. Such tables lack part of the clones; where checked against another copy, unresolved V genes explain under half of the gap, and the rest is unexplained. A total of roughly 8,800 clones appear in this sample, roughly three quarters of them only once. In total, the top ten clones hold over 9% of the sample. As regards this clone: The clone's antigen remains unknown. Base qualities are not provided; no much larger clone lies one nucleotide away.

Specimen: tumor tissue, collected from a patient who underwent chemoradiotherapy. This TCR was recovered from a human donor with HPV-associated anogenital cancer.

The DNA reads TGCGCCAGCAGCTTACAGGCTGCCTACGAGCAGTACTTC. Protein translation: CASSLQAAYEQYF. This chain joins TRBV5-1 to TRBJ2-7; a weak D assignment points to TRBD1 (5 bases agree). Relative to germline, V is 2 bases shorter and J is 2 bases shorter, with 8 bases between their ends. The CDR1 and CDR2 encoded by the germline V gene are SGHRS and YFSETQ. Taken from cysteine to phenylalanine, the CDR3 has 13 residues. Just CDR3 DNA is preserved here, 39 bases in frame from base 1.